The rows below give T cell receptor beta chains drawn from one sample of a study of PD-1 blockade in classical Hodgkin lymphoma. Profiled with immunoSEQ multiplex PCR; TCRdb holds only in-frame clones, not every one. This sample has 1,900 or so clones, with approximately 82% found just once. This material consisted of CD8+ T cells from blood, taken at baseline. All receptors derive from a human donor with classical Hodgkin lymphoma. The CDR3 runs from the conserved cysteine through the conserved F or W. The order of the fields is D gene, J gene, clone size, V gene, CDR3 DNA, CDR3 protein. D genes are given only for firm matches. The size entry is marked missing in some rows and otherwise reads once, few, many or a size class.

TRBD1 | TRBJ1-2 | . | TRBV9 | TGTGCCAGCAGCGATGGGACAGGGTGGGAAGCTAACTATGGCTACACCTTC | CASSDGTGWEANYGYTF
. | TRBJ2-7 | . | TRBV27 | TGTGCCAGCAGTTTAAACAGCCGTCGGGAGCAGTACTTC | CASSLNSRREQYF
. | TRBJ2-3 | once | TRBV4-1 | TGCGCCAGCAGCCAATCAGTGAACACGCAGTATTTT | CASSQSVNTQYF
. | TRBJ2-1 | once | TRBV25-1 | TGTGCCAGCAGTGAAAACTCAATGAGCTCCTACAATGAGCAGTTCTTC | CASSENSMSSYNEQFF
. | TRBJ2-7 | . | TRBV27 | TGTGCCAGCAGCCCCGTGAGAGGGCGAGGGGATTACGAGCAGTACTTC | CASSPVRGRGDYEQYF
. | TRBJ1-1 | . | TRBV7-9 | TGTGCCAGCAGCTGGGAAGGCGGGCCGCTGAACACTGAAGCTTTCTTT | CASSWEGGPLNTEAFF
TRBD1 | TRBJ2-7 | . | TRBV27 | TGTGCCAGCAGTTTAGGGACAGGGAACCACGAGCAGTACTTC | CASSLGTGNHEQYF
. | TRBJ1-4 | once | TRBV6-1 | TGTGCCAGCAACCTCAGTGGGGGTACTAATGAAAAACTGTTTTTT | CASNLSGGTNEKLFF
. | TRBJ2-7 | . | TRBV28 | TGTGCCAGCAGTTTAGGCCTAGCGTTAGCCTACGAGCAGTACTTC | CASSLGLALAYEQYF
. | TRBJ2-7 | . | TRBV19 | TGTGCCAGTAGCCCATACCGGGACATCTACGAGCAGTACTTC | CASSPYRDIYEQYF
. | TRBJ2-7 | . | TRBV7-3 | TGTGCCAGCAGAGAGGGGTCCTCCTACGAGCAGTACTTC | CASREGSSYEQYF
. | TRBJ1-1 | . | TRBV7-9 | TGTGCCAGCAGCTCCGGCACCCCGGGGGGAGGCACTGAAGCTTTCTTT | CASSSGTPGGGTEAFF
TRBD1 | TRBJ2-7 | . | TRBV27 | TGTGCCAGCAGTTTCCCCGGGACAGGGGTCTACGAGCAGTACTTC | CASSFPGTGVYEQYF
. | TRBJ2-3 | . | TRBV9 | TGTGCCAGCAGCGGAATGGGGAGCACAGATACGCAGTATTTT | CASSGMGSTDTQYF
. | TRBJ1-1 | . | TRBV13 | TGTGCCAGCAGCTCGGACCCGGGAGAGACTGAAGCTTTCTTT | CASSSDPGETEAFF
TRBD2 | TRBJ2-3 | . | TRBV4-1 | TGCGCCAGCAGCTATGGACTAGCGGGGAGCACAGATACGCAGTATTTT | CASSYGLAGSTDTQYF
. | TRBJ1-2 | hyperexpanded | TRBV27 | TGTGCCAGCAGTTTAGGGGCAGGGGTTTATGGCTACACCTTC | CASSLGAGVYGYTF
. | TRBJ2-4 | once | TRBV9 | TGTGCCAGCAGTCTGGGGCAGGGCCCCAAAAACATTCAGTACTTC | CASSLGQGPKNIQYF
. | TRBJ2-1 | . | TRBV5-1 | TGCGCCAGCAGCCCTATCGCGGAGATCAATGAGCAGTTCTTC | CASSPIAEINEQFF
. | TRBJ1-1 | . | TRBV7-6 | TGTGCCAGCAGCGCCCGGACTGAAGCTTTCTTT | CASSARTEAFF
TRBD1 | TRBJ2-7 | . | TRBV4-1 | TGCGCCAGCAGCCAAGGCCGGACAGGGATAGTCTACGAGCAGTACTTC | CASSQGRTGIVYEQYF
TRBD2 | TRBJ2-7 | . | TRBV30 | TGTGCCTGGAACGCCGGGACTAGGGACCACGAGCAGTACTTC | CAWNAGTRDHEQYF